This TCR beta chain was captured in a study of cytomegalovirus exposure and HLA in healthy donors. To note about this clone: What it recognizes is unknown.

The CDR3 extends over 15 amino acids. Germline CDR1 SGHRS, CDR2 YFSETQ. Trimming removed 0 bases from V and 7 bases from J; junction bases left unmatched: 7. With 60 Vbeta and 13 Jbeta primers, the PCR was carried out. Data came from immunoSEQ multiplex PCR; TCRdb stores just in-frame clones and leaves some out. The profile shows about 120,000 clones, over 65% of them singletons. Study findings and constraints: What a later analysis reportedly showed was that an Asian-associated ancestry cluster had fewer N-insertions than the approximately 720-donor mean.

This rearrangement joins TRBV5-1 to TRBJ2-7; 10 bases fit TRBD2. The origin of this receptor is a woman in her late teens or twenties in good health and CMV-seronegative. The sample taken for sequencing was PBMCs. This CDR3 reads CASSLVGTSAREQYF. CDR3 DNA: TGCGCCAGCAGCTTGGTGGGGACTAGCGCCAGGGAGCAGTACTTC.